Detailed here is one TCR beta chain. Its antigen is not yet known. No qualities accompany the bases; no much larger clone lies one base away. To sequence the TCRbeta CDR3 region, genomic DNA was isolated from the sorted cells. TCRbeta CDR3 regions were sequenced using the immunoSEQ Assay. What TCRdb holds here is the immuneACCESS table cut down to in-frame rearrangements. Part of the clones is not present; checked against another copy, under half of the missing clones reflect an unresolved V gene, and the others are unexplained. This sample is represented by about 79,000 clones; roughly 91% of them were singletons. The ten largest clones take up around 0.34% of the sample. This record comes from a study of OX40 agonist ivuxolimab in advanced cancers. Regarding the research as a whole: Ivuxolimab was a fully human IgG2 agonistic monoclonal antibody targeting the costimulatory receptor OX40 (CD134). Intravenous ivuxolimab was administered to patients every 2 weeks at six dose levels: 0.01, 0.1, 0.3, 1.5, 3 and 10 mg/kg. Of the roughly 51 patients in dose escalation, around 20 had hepatocellular carcinoma, roughly 15 had melanoma, 9 had renal cell carcinoma and 9 had head and neck cancer. The dose-escalation cohort was around 84% male with a mean age of around 62 years, ranging from roughly 23 to 90. Patients were allowed to have had prior anti-PD-1, anti-PD-L1 or anti-CTLA-4 therapy, and 40% to 45% of the dose-escalation patients had been treated with checkpoint inhibitors. Partial responses occurred in three dose-escalation patients, of whom one had hepatocellular carcinoma and two had cutaneous melanoma. The purpose of peripheral TCRbeta sequencing was to test whether ivuxolimab changed TCR sequence diversity and led to clonal T-cell expansion. The paper reports the monotherapy dose-escalation portion (N of about 54 patients) of the phase I ivuxolimab trial.

Summary of the overall study and its limitations: The antigen specificity of the peripheral T cells that underwent clonal expansion was not determined. At doses of 0.1 to 3.0 mg/kg, clonal expansion of both CD4+ and CD8+ blood T cells was observed from baseline to week 6. After ivuxolimab, more expanded clones were found on average in CD8+ T cells than in CD4+ T cells. Low levels of normalized T-cell clonal expansion were also seen in some patients who did not respond. Partial responders in the 0.1-3.0 mg/kg groups had among the lowest normalized peripheral clonal expansion, especially among CD8+ T cells.

Patients with autoimmune disease history or receiving systemic immunosuppression were excluded from the trial. In every dose cohort, peripheral blood was drawn for TCR sequencing at baseline, cycle 4 day 1, and cycle 7 day 1. Samples were obtained from an open-label, multicenter, first-in-human phase I dose-escalation trial of ivuxolimab. Adults with locally advanced or metastatic head and neck squamous cell, hepatocellular, melanoma or renal cell carcinoma were enrolled in the trial. Before TCR sequencing, CD4+ T cells and CD8+ T cells were sorted from peripheral blood as separate populations. The CDR3 has 12 amino acids, counting the end cysteine and phenylalanine. The retained sequence is limited to the CDR3, 36 bases, with the frame set at the first base. At the junction V is shortened by 7 bases and J by 6 bases, with 12 bases in between. The germline V gene specifies MNHNS as CDR1 and SASEGT as CDR2.

This receptor was obtained from an adult with an advanced solid tumor such as melanoma, head and neck, liver or kidney cancer. The material was CD4+ or CD8+ T cells sorted from blood, obtained in a trial of the OX40 agonist ivuxolimab. The chain couples TRBV6-1 to TRBJ2-5; the D region possibly corresponds to TRBD2 (5 bases align). The CDR3 has the sequence CASIGVVQTQYF. The DNA is TGTGCCAGCATCGGGGTTGTGCAGACCCAGTACTTC.